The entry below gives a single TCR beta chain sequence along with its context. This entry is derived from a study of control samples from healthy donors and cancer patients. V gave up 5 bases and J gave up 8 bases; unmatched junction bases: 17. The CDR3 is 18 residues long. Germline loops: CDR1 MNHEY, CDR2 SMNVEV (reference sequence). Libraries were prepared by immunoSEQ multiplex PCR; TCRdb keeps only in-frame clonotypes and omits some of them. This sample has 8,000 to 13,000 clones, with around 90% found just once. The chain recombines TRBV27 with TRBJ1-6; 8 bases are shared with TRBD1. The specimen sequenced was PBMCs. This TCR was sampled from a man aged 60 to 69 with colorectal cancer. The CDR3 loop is CASSPHLDNRGNHSPLHF. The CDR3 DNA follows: TGTGCCAGCAGTCCACACTTAGATAACAGGGGGAATCATTCACCCCTCCACTTT.